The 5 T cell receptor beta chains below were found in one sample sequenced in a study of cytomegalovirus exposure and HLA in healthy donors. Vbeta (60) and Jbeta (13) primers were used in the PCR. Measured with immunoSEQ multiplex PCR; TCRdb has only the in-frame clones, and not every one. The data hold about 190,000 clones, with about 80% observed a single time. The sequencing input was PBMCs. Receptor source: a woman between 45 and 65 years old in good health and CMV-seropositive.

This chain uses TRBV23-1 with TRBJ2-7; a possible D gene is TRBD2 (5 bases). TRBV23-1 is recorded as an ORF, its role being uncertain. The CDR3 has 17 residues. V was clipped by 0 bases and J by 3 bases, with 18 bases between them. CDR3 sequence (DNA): TGCGCCAGCAGTCAATCTTTTAAGAGGGTCCGGGGCTACGAGCAGTACTTC. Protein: CASSQSFKRVRGYEQYF.

CDR3 amino acids: CASSLGGATGELFF. Here the CDR3 DNA reads TGCGCCAGCAGCTTAGGGGGCGCAACCGGGGAGCTGTTTTTT. The chain employs TRBV5-1 and TRBJ2-2, with 7 bases identical to TRBD1. This CDR3 is 14 amino acids long. Trimming at V came to 2 bases and at J to 5 bases, leaving 3 bases not matched to a gene. Germline assignment: CDR1 SGHRS and CDR2 YFSETQ.

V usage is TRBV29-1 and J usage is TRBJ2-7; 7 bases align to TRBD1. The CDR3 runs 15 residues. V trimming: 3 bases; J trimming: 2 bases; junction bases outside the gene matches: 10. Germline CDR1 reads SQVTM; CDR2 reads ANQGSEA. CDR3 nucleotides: TGCAGCGTTGAGCAGACCGGGACAGCCACCTACGAGCAGTACTTC. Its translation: CSVEQTGTATYEQYF.

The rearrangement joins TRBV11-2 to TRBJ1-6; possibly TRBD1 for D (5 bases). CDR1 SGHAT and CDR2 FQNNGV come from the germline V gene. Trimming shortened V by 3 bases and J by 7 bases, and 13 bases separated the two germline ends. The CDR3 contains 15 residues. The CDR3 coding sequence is TGTGCCAGCAGCTTGCGGGGCACCCTGAATTCACCCCTCCACTTT. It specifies CASSLRGTLNSPLHF.

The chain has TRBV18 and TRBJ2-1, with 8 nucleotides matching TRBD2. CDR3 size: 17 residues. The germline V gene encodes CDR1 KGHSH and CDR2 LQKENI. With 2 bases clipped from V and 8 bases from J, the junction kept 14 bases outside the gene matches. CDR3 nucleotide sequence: TGTGCCAGCTCACCAGGGGGACTAGTAATCCCTTACGATGAGCAGTTCTTC. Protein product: CASSPGGLVIPYDEQFF. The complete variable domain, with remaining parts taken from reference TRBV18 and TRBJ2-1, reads NAGVMQNPRHLVRRRGQEARLRCSPMKGHSHVYWYRQLPEEGLKFMVYLQKENIIDESGMPKERFSAEFPKEGPSILRIQQVVRGDSAAYFCASSPGGLVIPYDEQFFGPGTRLTVL.